The 9 T cell receptor beta chains reported below all come from one sample, sequenced in a study of STAT5B mutations in CD4+ large granular lymphocyte leukemia. TCRdb's copy holds only in-frame clones and misses some; the assay was immunoSEQ multiplex PCR. Here the sample spans 20,000 or so clones, roughly 75% being singletons. Sequencing was done on a sample of CD4+ T cells from blood buffy coats. The receptors were gathered from a human donor in good health.

The chain uses TRBV11-2 and TRBJ1-2; TRBD1 is a possible D gene (5 bases). Trimming shortened V by 2 bases and J by 0 bases, and 19 bases separated the two germline ends. The CDR3 totals 18 residues. Per the germline V gene, CDR1 is SGHAT and CDR2 is FQNNGV. This chain's CDR3 is CASSLSTLRQSTNYGYTF. CDR3 bases: TGTGCCAGCAGCTTATCTACTCTACGACAGTCAACTAACTATGGCTACACCTTC.

The genes are TRBV4-2 and TRBJ2-3, with TRBD2 matching over 9 bases. Unmatched junction bases numbered 2, after V lost 1 base and J lost 0 bases. Germline assignment: CDR1 LGHNA and CDR2 YNFKEQ. This CDR3 comprises 16 residues. This chain's CDR3 is CASSQGTSASTDTQYF. In nucleotides, the CDR3 is TGTGCCAGCAGCCAAGGGACTAGCGCTAGCACAGATACGCAGTATTTT.

The CDR3 DNA reads as TGTGCCAGTCAGGGGGCCCTGAACACTGAAGCTTTCTTT. This codes for CASQGALNTEAFF. The chain has TRBV5-4 and TRBJ1-1; TRBD1 aligns across 8 bases. Germline V lookup: CDR1 SGHNT, CDR2 YYREEE (reference sequence). V lost 8 bases to trimming and J lost 0 bases; unmatched junction nucleotides: 3. The CDR3 length is 13 residues.

The gene calls are TRBV6-1 and TRBJ2-2, with 9 bases aligning to TRBD1. Germline assignment: CDR1 MNHNS and CDR2 SASEGT. The CDR3 consists of 13 residues. Losses at the gene ends were 6 bases for V and 7 bases for J; bases not matched to a gene: 3. The CDR3 sequence is CASRGQGGGELFF. The CDR3, as DNA: TGTGCCAGCAGGGGACAGGGTGGCGGGGAGCTGTTTTTT.

This clone was detected a few times. The chain joins TRBV7-9 to TRBJ1-1; 7 bases are shared with TRBD1. Germline V CDR1 and CDR2: SEHNR, FQNEAQ (reference sequence). The CDR3 contains 14 residues. The trim removed 5 bases at V and 3 bases at J, leaving 6 bases unmatched. The CDR3 region has the DNA TGTGCCAGCAGCATCGGACAGGCACACACTGAAGCTTTCTTT. This gives the protein CASSIGQAHTEAFF.

The rearrangement joins TRBV27 to TRBJ2-3; D unresolved. Trimming removed 4 bases from V and 1 base from J, with 12 bases in between. The CDR3 runs to 15 residues. Germline values: CDR1 MNHEY, CDR2 SMNVEV (reference sequence). The CDR3, as DNA: TGTGCCAGCAGTTCCTACCTTCCAGGCACAGATACGCAGTATTTT. Residues: CASSSYLPGTDTQYF.

The chain joins TRBV11-2 to TRBJ2-7; 7 nucleotides agree with TRBD1. V lost 5 bases to trimming and J lost 10 bases; unmatched junction nucleotides: 8. Germline loops: CDR1 SGHAT, CDR2 FQNNGV. The CDR3 has 12 residues. The CDR3 DNA follows: TGTGCCAGCAGCCCCGGACAGGCGCTACAGTACTTC. Protein sequence: CASSPGQALQYF.

The chain links TRBV10-3 to TRBJ2-1; TRBD1 or TRBD2 may be the D gene (7 bases each). V lost 6 bases to trimming and J lost 8 bases, with 20 bases between them. Germline loops: CDR1 ENHRY, CDR2 SYGVKD. The CDR3 loop spans 15 amino acids. The DNA for the CDR3 is TGTGCCATCAGCGAACAGGGGAGGGGGGTTTATGAGCAGTTCTTC. Protein: CAISEQGRGVYEQFF.

The table lists this clone with a few counts. The chain couples TRBV19 to TRBJ2-7; 7 positions match TRBD2. Germline CDR1 and CDR2: LNHDA and SQIVND (reference sequence). V shed 6 bases, J shed 3 bases, and the junction held 11 bases outside the gene matches. The CDR3 runs 15 residues. This CDR3 reads CASRSGTTSVYEQYF. The CDR3 nucleotides are TGTGCCAGTAGGAGCGGGACCACTTCTGTCTACGAGCAGTACTTC.